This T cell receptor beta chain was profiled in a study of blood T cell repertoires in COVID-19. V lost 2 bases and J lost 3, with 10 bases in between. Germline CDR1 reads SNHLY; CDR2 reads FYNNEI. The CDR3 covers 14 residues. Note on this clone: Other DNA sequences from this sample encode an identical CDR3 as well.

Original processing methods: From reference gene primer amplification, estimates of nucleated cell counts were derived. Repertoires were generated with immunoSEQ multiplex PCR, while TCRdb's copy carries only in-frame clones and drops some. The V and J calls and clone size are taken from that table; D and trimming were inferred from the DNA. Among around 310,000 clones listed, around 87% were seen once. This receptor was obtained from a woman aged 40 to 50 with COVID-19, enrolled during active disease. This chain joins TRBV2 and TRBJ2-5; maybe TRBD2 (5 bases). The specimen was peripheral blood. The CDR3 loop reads CASSEYLAEETQYF. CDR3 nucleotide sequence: TGTGCCAGCAGTGAATACCTAGCCGAAGAGACCCAGTACTTC.